The entry that follows covers one T cell receptor beta chain sequence. The data are from a study of cytomegalovirus exposure and HLA in healthy donors. It was with 60 Vbeta and 13 Jbeta primers that the PCR ran. The table came from immunoSEQ multiplex PCR; TCRdb's copy has only in-frame clones and leaves some out. The sample has about 130,000 clones; 65% to 80% are singletons. Germline trimming cut 1 base from V and 1 base from J; bases unmatched to any gene: 13. This CDR3 has 19 amino acids. Germline CDR1 and CDR2: SNHLY and FYNNEI. The J gene is TRBJ2-3, the V gene TRBV2; 8 bases are a match to TRBD2. This clonotype was obtained from a middle-aged woman in good health and CMV-seronegative. Sequencing used PBMCs. The CDR3 DNA is TGTGCCAGCAGTGAAGAGATTAGCGGGGTCGGGACTGGCACAGATACGCAGTATTTT. It codes for CASSEEISGVGTGTDTQYF.